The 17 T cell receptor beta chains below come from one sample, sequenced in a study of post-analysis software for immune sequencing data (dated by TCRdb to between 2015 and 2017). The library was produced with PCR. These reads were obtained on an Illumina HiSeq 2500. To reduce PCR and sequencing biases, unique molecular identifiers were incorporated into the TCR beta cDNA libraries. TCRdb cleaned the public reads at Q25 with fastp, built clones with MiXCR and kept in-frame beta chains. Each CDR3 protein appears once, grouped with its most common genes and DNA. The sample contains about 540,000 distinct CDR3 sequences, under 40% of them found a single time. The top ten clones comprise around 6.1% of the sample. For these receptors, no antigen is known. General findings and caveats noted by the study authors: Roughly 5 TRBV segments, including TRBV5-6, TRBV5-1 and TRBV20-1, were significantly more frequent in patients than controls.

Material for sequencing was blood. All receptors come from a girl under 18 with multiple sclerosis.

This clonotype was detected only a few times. CDR3 loop: CSVEFAGGYEQYF. The CDR3 nucleotides read TGCAGCGTTGAATTTGCGGGCGGGTACGAGCAGTACTTC. V gene TRBV29-1 combines with J gene TRBJ2-7; TRBD2 might be the D (5 bases). In germline, CDR1 is SQVTM, CDR2 ANQGSEA. CDR3 length: 13 residues. Trimming took off 2 bases at V and 4 bases at J, with 12 bases between the two ends.

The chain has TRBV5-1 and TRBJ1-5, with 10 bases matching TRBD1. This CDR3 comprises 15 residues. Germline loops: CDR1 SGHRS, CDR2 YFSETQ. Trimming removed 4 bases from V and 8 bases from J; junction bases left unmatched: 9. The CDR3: CASSTGTGVTEPQHF. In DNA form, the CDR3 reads TGCGCCAGCAGCACCGGGACAGGGGTTACGGAGCCCCAGCATTTT.

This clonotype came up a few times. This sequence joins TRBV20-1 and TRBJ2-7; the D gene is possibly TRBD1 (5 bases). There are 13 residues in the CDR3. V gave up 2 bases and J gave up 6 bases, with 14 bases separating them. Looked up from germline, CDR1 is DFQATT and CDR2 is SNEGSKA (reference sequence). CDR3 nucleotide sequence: TGCAGTGCTAGATTCTGGACAAGCGCCGAGCAGTACTTC. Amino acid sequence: CSARFWTSAEQYF.

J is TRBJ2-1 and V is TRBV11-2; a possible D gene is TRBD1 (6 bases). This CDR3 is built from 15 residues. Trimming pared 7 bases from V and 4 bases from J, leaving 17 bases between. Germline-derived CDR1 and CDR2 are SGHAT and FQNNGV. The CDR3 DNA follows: TGTGCCAGCACCCCGGCACAGGGAATTTACAATGAGCAGTTCTTC. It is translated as CASTPAQGIYNEQFF.

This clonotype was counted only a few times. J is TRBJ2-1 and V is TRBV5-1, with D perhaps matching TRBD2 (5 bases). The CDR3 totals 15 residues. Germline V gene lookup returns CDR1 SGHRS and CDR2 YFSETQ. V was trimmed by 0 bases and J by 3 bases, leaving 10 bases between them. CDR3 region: CASSLVARDYNEQFF. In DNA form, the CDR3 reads TGCGCCAGCAGCTTGGTGGCCCGGGACTACAATGAGCAGTTCTTC.

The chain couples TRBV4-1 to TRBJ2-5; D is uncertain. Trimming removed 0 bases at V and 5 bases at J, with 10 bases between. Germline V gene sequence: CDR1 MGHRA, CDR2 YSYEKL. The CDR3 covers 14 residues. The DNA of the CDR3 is TGCGCCAGCAGCCAAGAAGAAGTTCGGGAGACCCAGTACTTC. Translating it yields CASSQEEVRETQYF.

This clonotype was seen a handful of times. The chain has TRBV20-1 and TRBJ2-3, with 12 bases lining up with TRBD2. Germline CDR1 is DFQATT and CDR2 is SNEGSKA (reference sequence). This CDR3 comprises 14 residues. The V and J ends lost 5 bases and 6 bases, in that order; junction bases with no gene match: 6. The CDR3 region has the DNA TGCAGTGCTGCGACTAGCGGGGGTCGTGATACGCAGTATTTT. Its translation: CSAATSGGRDTQYF.

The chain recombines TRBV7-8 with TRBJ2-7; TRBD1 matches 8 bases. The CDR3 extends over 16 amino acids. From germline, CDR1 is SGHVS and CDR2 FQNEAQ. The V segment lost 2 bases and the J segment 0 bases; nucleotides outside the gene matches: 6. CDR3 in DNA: TGTGCCAGCAGCTTAAACAGGGGGTTTAGCTCCTACGAGCAGTACTTC. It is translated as CASSLNRGFSSYEQYF. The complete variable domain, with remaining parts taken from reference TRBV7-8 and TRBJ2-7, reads GAGVSQSPRYKVAKRGQDVALRCDPISGHVSLFWYQQALGQGPEFLTYFQNEAQLDKSGLPSDRFFAERPEGSVSTLKIQRTQQEDSAVYLCASSLNRGFSSYEQYFGPGTRLTVT.

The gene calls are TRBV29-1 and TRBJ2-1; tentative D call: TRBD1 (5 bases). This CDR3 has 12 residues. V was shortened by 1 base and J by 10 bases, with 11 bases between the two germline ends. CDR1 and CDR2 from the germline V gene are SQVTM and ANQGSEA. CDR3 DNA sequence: TGCAGCGTTGAAGGTTTGCGGACAGAGCAGTTCTTC. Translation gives CSVEGLRTEQFF.

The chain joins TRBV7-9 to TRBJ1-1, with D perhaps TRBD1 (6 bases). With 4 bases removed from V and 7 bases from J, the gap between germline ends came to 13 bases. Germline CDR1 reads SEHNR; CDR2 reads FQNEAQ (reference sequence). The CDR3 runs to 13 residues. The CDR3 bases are TGTGCCAGCAGCTCAGAGCGACAGGTTGAAGCTTTCTTT. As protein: CASSSERQVEAFF.

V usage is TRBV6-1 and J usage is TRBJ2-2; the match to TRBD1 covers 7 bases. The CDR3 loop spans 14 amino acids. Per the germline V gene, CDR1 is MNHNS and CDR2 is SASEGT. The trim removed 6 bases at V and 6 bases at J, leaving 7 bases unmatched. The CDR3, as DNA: TGTGCCAGCAGCGCCGGGACAGCGGCCGGGGAGCTGTTTTTT. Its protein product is CASSAGTAAGELFF.

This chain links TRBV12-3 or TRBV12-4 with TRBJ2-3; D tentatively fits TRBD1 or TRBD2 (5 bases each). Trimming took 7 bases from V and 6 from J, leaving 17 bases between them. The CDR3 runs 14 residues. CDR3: CASTRDPAMDTQYF. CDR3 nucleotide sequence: TGTGCCAGCACCAGGGACCCGGCGATGGATACGCAGTATTTT.

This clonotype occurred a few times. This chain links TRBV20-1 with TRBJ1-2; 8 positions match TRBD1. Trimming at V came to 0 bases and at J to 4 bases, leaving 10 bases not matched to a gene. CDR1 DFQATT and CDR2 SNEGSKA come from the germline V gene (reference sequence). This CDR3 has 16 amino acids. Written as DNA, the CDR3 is TGCAGTGCTAGAGATCCAGGGACAGGATTTATCTATGGCTACACCTTC. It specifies CSARDPGTGFIYGYTF.

CDR3 residues: CASSLALSEAFF. The CDR3 nucleotides are TGTGCCAGCAGCTTGGCGCTTAGTGAAGCTTTCTTT. The rearrangement uses TRBV5-5 and TRBJ1-1; no clear D. The CDR3 totals 12 residues. CDR1 is SGHKS, CDR2 YYEKEE, per germline (reference sequence). Trimming left V 0 bases short and J 7 bases short, with 7 bases between.

CDR3 sequence reads: CAISGAEEQYF. The CDR3, as DNA: TGTGCCATCAGTGGGGCCGAAGAGCAGTACTTC. This chain joins TRBV10-3 and TRBJ2-7; D unclear. The CDR3 has 11 residues. V lost 4 bases to trimming and J lost 7 bases, with 8 bases between them. Looked up from germline, CDR1 is ENHRY and CDR2 is SYGVKD.

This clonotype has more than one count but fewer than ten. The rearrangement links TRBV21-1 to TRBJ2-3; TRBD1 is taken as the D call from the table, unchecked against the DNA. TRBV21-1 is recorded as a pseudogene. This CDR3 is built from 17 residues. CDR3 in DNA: TGTGCCAGCAGCCCCCGGGCGGGGCGGGGAGGCACAGATACGCAGTATTTT. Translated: CASSPRAGRGGTDTQYF.

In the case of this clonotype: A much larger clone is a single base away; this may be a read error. This chain's CDR3 is CASNQAPGQGARNEQFF. Written as DNA, the CDR3 is TGCGCCAGCAACCAGGCTCCGGGACAGGGGGCGCGAAATGAGCAGTTCTTC. This chain connects TRBV4-1 to TRBJ2-1, with 12 positions matching TRBD1. This CDR3 spans 17 amino acids. Germline trimming cut 7 bases from V and 7 bases from J; bases unmatched to any gene: 14. Germline V lookup: CDR1 MGHRA, CDR2 YSYEKL.